The clone carrying this T cell receptor beta chain was seen more than once but under ten times. This CDR3 spans 14 amino acids. Trimming cost V 4 bases and J 5 bases, with 9 bases left between them. Germline lookup yields CDR1 SNHLY and CDR2 FYNNEI. The data were obtained in a study of blood T cell repertoires in COVID-19. Study details: From T cells, B-cell-depleted T cells, or PBMCs came the material, which was cDNA or gDNA.

Original methodology: Quantification of nucleated cells was approximated via reference gene primer amplification. Sequenced by immunoSEQ multiplex PCR; TCRdb stores in-frame clones only, minus some. V, J and clone size derive from that table, while D and trimming were established from the DNA sequence. The repertoire holds around 120,000 clones, with 75% to 90% as singletons. The TCR sequence derives from a woman aged 70-85 years with acute or convalescent COVID-19. Material: peripheral blood. The chain carries TRBV2 and TRBJ1-6, with no clear D. This CDR3 reads CASSVTRNNSPLHF. Here the CDR3 DNA reads TGTGCCAGCAGTGTTACCAGGAATAATTCACCCCTCCACTTT.